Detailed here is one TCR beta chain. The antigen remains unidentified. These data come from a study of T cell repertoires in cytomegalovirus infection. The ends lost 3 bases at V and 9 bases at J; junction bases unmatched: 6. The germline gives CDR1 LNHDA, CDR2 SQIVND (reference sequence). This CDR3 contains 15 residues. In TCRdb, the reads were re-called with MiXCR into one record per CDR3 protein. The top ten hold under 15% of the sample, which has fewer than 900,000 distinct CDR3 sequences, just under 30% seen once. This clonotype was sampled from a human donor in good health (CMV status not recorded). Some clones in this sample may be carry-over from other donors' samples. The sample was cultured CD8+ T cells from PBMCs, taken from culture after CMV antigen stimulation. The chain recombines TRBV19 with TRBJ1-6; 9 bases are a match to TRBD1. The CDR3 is CASSIQQGAFSPLHF. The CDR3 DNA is TGTGCCAGTAGTATTCAACAGGGGGCCTTTTCACCCCTCCACTTT. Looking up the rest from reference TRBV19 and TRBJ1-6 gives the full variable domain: DGGITQSPKYLFRKEGQNVTLSCEQNLNHDAMYWYRQDPGQGLRLIYYSQIVNDFQKGDIAEGYSVSREKKESFPLTVTSAQKNPTAFYLCASSIQQGAFSPLHFGNGTRLTVT.